One sample yielded the 24 T cell receptor beta chains listed below, sequenced in a study of T cell responses to AZD1222 COVID-19 vaccine. The repertoire was sequenced with immunoSEQ multiplex PCR; TCRdb's copy has only in-frame clones and lacks some. This sample has over 110,000 clones, with 90% to 95% found just once. This sample comprised peripheral blood, obtained after recovery from COVID-19. The receptor source for this set is an adult who had recovered from COVID-19.

This chain links TRBV5-1 with TRBJ2-5; TRBD1 matches 7 bases. After removal of 3 bases from V and 1 base from J, the junction contained 6 bases not matched to a gene. The germline V gene encodes CDR1 SGHRS and CDR2 YFSETQ. This CDR3 is 15 amino acids long. The CDR3 loop is CASSSDRVGQETQYF. The CDR3 DNA is TGCGCCAGCAGCTCCGACAGGGTTGGCCAAGAGACCCAGTACTTC.

The chain employs TRBV18 and TRBJ2-1, with TRBD2 matching over 9 bases. Per the germline V gene, CDR1 is KGHSH and CDR2 is LQKENI. The CDR3 is 15 amino acids. The V gene end was trimmed by 3 bases and the J gene end by 12 bases; junction bases not matched to a gene: 12. The CDR3 bases are TGTGCCAGCTCACCCATGACTAGCGGTCTCAAGGGGCAGTTCTTC. Its protein product is CASSPMTSGLKGQFF.

This rearrangement joins TRBV5-5 to TRBJ2-5, with 8 bases that match TRBD2. The J segment lost 2 bases and the V segment lost 4 bases, leaving 1 base of the junction unmatched. This CDR3 region has 13 residues. In germline, CDR1 is SGHKS, CDR2 YYEKEE (reference sequence). CDR3 sequence reads: CASSRGGQETQYF. In DNA, the CDR3 is TGTGCCAGCAGCCGCGGGGGGCAAGAGACCCAGTACTTC.

The chain carries TRBV7-9 and TRBJ1-1, with TRBD1 matching over 7 bases. J gave up 2 bases and V 4 bases, and 4 bases lay outside the gene matches. Looked up from germline, CDR1 is SEHNR and CDR2 is FQNEAQ (reference sequence). The CDR3 runs to 14 residues. This CDR3 reads CASSSTGENTEAFF. Here the CDR3 DNA reads TGTGCCAGCAGCTCTACAGGGGAAAACACTGAAGCTTTCTTT.

The V and J genes are TRBV10-1 and TRBJ1-3; D gene ambiguous. This CDR3 spans 14 amino acids. V lost 3 bases and J lost 5, with 11 bases in between. The germline V gene has CDR1 WNHNN and CDR2 SYGVQD (reference sequence). This CDR3 is CASSEESGRNTIYF. The CDR3 bases are TGCGCCAGCAGTGAAGAAAGTGGGAGAAACACCATATATTTT.

This sequence joins TRBV25-1 and TRBJ2-7; D uncertain. Trimming removed 1 base from V and 0 bases from J, with 10 bases in between. CDR1 and CDR2 (germline): MGHDK, SYGVNS. This CDR3 region has 15 residues. CDR3 loop: CASSESEGNSYEQYF. The CDR3 nucleotides are TGTGCCAGCAGTGAATCAGAAGGCAACTCCTACGAGCAGTACTTC.

V and J are TRBV27 and TRBJ2-5; unclear D gene. Trimming left V 3 bases short and J 0 bases short, with 14 bases between. The length of the CDR3 is 16 residues. Germline assignment: CDR1 MNHEY and CDR2 SMNVEV (reference sequence). CDR3 in DNA: TGTGCCAGCAGTTTCTTCCCCAAACAAAACCAAGAGACCCAGTACTTC. Translating gives CASSFFPKQNQETQYF.

This clone was recorded only once. The rearrangement links TRBV5-1 to TRBJ2-5; 14 bases line up with TRBD2. The J segment lost 5 bases and the V segment lost 3 bases, leaving 9 bases of the junction unmatched. This CDR3 region has 17 residues. Germline lookup yields CDR1 SGHRS and CDR2 YFSETQ. The CDR3, as DNA: TGCGCCAGCAGCTCGGGACTAGCGGGAGCTCCCTCGGAGACCCAGTACTTC. Amino acid sequence: CASSSGLAGAPSETQYF.

The chain couples TRBV6-4 to TRBJ2-6, with 7 bases lining up with TRBD1. With 2 bases clipped from V and 0 bases from J, the junction kept 7 bases outside the gene matches. The CDR3 length is 18 residues. The germline V gene encodes CDR1 MRHNA and CDR2 SNTAGT. The CDR3 sequence is CASSDTKQGSSGANVLTF. The CDR3 nucleotides read TGTGCCAGCAGTGACACAAAACAGGGGAGCTCTGGGGCCAACGTCCTGACTTTC.

J is TRBJ2-2 and V is TRBV19; 9 nucleotides agree with TRBD2. The CDR3 sequence is 14 residues long. J was trimmed by 6 bases and V by 5 bases; bases with no gene match: 4. CDR1 and CDR2 from the germline V gene are LNHDA and SQIVND (reference sequence). The CDR3 is CASSSLAGAGELFF. CDR3 coding DNA: TGTGCCAGTAGTTCCTTAGCGGGAGCCGGGGAGCTGTTTTTT.

The chain couples TRBV10-2 to TRBJ1-2; a weak D match, TRBD1 (5 bases). Germline V lookup: CDR1 WSHSY, CDR2 SAAADI. The CDR3 length is 13 residues. V lost 2 bases to trimming and J lost 4 bases, with 8 bases between them. The CDR3 DNA follows: TGCGCCAGCAGTGAGATTGGGGGCTATGGCTACACCTTC. This gives the protein CASSEIGGYGYTF.

This chain uses TRBV4-1 with TRBJ2-5; D remains ambiguous. Trimming removed 0 bases at V and 5 bases at J, with 10 bases between. The germline CDR1 and CDR2 sequences are MGHRA and YSYEKL. The CDR3 spans 14 residues. This CDR3 reads CASSQDSPRETQYF. The CDR3 bases are TGCGCCAGCAGCCAAGATTCCCCTAGGGAGACCCAGTACTTC.

The CDR3 DNA reads TGTGCCAGCAGTTTCTCGTGGGGTCAGCGAGACTACGAGCAGTACTTC. Its protein is CASSFSWGQRDYEQYF. The chain has TRBV28 and TRBJ2-7; unclear D gene. With 3 bases removed from V and 3 bases from J, the gap between germline ends came to 18 bases. Per the germline V gene, CDR1 is MDHEN and CDR2 is SYDVKM. This CDR3 is built from 16 residues. Looking up the rest from reference TRBV28 and TRBJ2-7 gives the full variable domain: DVKVTQSSRYLVKRTGEKVFLECVQDMDHENMFWYRQDPGLGLRLIYFSYDVKMKEKGDIPEGYSVSREKKERFSLILESASTNQTSMYLCASSFSWGQRDYEQYFGPGTRLTVT.

J is TRBJ2-7 and V is TRBV14; 10 bases are a match to TRBD1. CDR3 length equals 13 residues. From germline, CDR1 is SGHDN and CDR2 FVKESK. J was trimmed by 3 bases and V by 7 bases; bases with no gene match: 3. CDR3 sequence (DNA): TGTGCCAGCAACCGGGACAGGGGCTACGAGCAGTACTTC. Encoded protein: CASNRDRGYEQYF.

V usage is TRBV5-1 and J usage is TRBJ2-3; 7 nucleotides line up with TRBD2. V trimming: 2 bases; J trimming: 3 bases; junction bases outside the gene matches: 3. Germline CDR1 is SGHRS and CDR2 is YFSETQ. The CDR3 is made up of 14 amino acids. The CDR3: CASSFLGGTDTQYF. Written as DNA, the CDR3 is TGCGCCAGCAGCTTTCTGGGGGGGACAGATACGCAGTATTTT.

This clone was detected once. The V and J genes are TRBV28 and TRBJ2-1; D may be TRBD2 (6 bases). The V gene lost 2 bases and the J gene lost 0 bases, with 17 bases spanning the gap. The germline V gene has CDR1 MDHEN and CDR2 SYDVKM. This CDR3 has 18 residues. The chain's CDR3 is CASSLQAPGVGSYNEQFF. The CDR3 DNA reads as TGTGCCAGCAGTTTACAAGCACCGGGAGTCGGCTCCTACAATGAGCAGTTCTTC.

This clone was seen a single time. This chain links TRBV7-9 with TRBJ1-1, with D possibly being TRBD1 (5 bases). Between the trimmed V and J ends, which lost 6 bases and 6 bases, there was a span of 11 bases. Germline values: CDR1 SEHNR, CDR2 FQNEAQ (reference sequence). CDR3 length: 12 amino acids. The CDR3 is CASSWDGSEAFF. Here the CDR3 DNA reads TGTGCCAGCAGTTGGGACGGATCTGAAGCTTTCTTT.

This clone was seen a single time. CDR3 protein: CASRWGETQYF. CDR3 bases: TGCGCCAGCAGGTGGGGAGAGACCCAGTACTTC. The J gene is TRBJ2-5, the V gene TRBV5-1; D is ambiguous. The CDR3 extends over 11 amino acids. Trimming removed 5 bases from V and 4 bases from J, with 6 bases in between. The V gene's germline CDR1 is SGHRS and CDR2 YFSETQ.

The chain has TRBV5-1 and TRBJ1-5; 7 positions match TRBD1. The V and J ends lost 1 base and 3 bases, in that order; junction bases with no gene match: 4. CDR1 is SGHRS and CDR2 is YFSETQ in the germline V gene. CDR3 size: 15 residues. CDR3: CASSLTGVNNQPQHF. The DNA of the CDR3 is TGCGCCAGCAGCTTGACAGGGGTAAACAATCAGCCCCAGCATTTT.

CDR3 nucleotides: TGTGCCAGCAGTCCGAGGATGAACACTGAAGCTTTCTTT. The encoded protein is CASSPRMNTEAFF. The genes are TRBV28 and TRBJ1-1; D is ambiguous. V lost 5 bases to trimming and J lost 0 bases, with 7 bases between them. The CDR3 is made up of 13 amino acids. Germline CDR1 reads MDHEN; CDR2 reads SYDVKM.

The chain joins TRBV18 to TRBJ2-5; a weak D match, TRBD2 (6 bases). CDR3 length equals 15 residues. The V end was cut by 2 bases, the J end by 2 bases, with 12 bases between. Germline V gives CDR1 KGHSH, CDR2 LQKENI. CDR3 sequence: CASSPGMSGQETQYF. In nucleotides, the CDR3 is TGTGCCAGCTCACCAGGTATGAGCGGGCAAGAGACCCAGTACTTC.

The rearrangement joins TRBV15 to TRBJ2-1; D gene unclear. The CDR3 sequence is 14 residues long. V lost 8 bases to trimming and J lost 3 bases, with 14 bases between them. CDR1 and CDR2 (germline): LNHNV, YYDKDF (reference sequence). The CDR3 reads CATAASRGYNEQFF. CDR3 DNA: TGTGCCACCGCTGCTAGTCGAGGCTACAATGAGCAGTTCTTC.

This clone appeared once. The CDR3 DNA reads as TGCGCCAGCAGCTTGACTAGCGGGAGAGAGACCGGGGAGCTGTTTTTT. Protein: CASSLTSGRETGELFF. The chain is built from TRBV5-1 and TRBJ2-2; 11 bases align to TRBD2. There are 16 residues in the CDR3. V lost 1 base, J lost 5 bases, and 4 bases stayed unmatched. Germline V lookup: CDR1 SGHRS, CDR2 YFSETQ.

The rearrangement uses TRBV5-4 and TRBJ2-5; D tentatively fits TRBD1 or TRBD2 (5 bases each). The V gene lost 4 bases and the J gene lost 4 bases, with 14 bases spanning the gap. The germline gives CDR1 SGHNT, CDR2 YYREEE (reference sequence). This CDR3 comprises 14 residues. Here the CDR3 reads CASSPQGAGETQYF. CDR3 nucleotides: TGTGCCAGCAGCCCTCAAGGGGCGGGAGAGACCCAGTACTTC.